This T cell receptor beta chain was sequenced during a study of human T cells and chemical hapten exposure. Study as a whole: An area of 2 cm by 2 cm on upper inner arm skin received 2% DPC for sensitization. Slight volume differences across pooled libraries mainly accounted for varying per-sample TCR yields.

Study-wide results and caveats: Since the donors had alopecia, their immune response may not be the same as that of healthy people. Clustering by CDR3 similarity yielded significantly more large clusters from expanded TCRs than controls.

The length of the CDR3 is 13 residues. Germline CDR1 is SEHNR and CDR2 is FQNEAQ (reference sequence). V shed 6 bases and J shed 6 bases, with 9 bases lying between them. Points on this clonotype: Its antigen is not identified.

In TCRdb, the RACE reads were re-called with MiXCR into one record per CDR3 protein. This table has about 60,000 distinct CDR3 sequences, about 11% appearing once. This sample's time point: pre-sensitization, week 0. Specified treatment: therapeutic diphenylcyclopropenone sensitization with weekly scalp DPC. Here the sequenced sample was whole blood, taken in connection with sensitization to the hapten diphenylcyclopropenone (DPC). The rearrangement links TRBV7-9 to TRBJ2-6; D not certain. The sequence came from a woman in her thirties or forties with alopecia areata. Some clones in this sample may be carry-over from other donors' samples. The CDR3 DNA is TGTGCCAGCAGTCCCTCGGCGGCCAACGTCCTGACTTTC. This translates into CASSPSAANVLTF.